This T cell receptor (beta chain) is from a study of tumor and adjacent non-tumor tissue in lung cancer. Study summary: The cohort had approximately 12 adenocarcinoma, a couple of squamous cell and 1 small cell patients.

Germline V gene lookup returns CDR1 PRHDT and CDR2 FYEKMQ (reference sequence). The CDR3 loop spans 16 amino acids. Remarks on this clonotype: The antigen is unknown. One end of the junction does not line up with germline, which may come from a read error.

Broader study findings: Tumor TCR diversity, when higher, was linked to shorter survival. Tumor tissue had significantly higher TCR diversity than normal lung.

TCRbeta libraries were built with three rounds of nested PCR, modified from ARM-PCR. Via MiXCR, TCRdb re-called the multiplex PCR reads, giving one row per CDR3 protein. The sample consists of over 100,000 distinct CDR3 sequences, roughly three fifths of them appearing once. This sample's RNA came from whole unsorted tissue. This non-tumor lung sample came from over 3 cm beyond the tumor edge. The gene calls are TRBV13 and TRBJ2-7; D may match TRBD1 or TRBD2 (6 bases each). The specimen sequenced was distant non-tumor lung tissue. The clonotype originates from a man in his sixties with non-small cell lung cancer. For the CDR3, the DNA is TGTGCCAGCAGCTTAACCGGGGGCTGGAGCTCCTACGAACAGTACTTC. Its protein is CASSLTGGWSSYEQYF.